This T cell receptor beta chain was identified during a study of blood T cell repertoires in COVID-19. Study background: The United States, Italy and Spain were the sources of the acute and convalescent COVID-19 samples. Sample material is recorded as cDNA or gDNA derived from T cells, B-cell-depleted T cells, or PBMCs.

Original processing notes: Reference gene primer amplification gave nucleated cell count estimates. Profiling relied on immunoSEQ multiplex PCR, and the TCRdb table lists in-frame clones only, not all of them. Clonal size and the V and J genes are those of that table, whereas D and trimming came from the DNA. The sample records some 520,000 clones, about 91% being singletons. Those enrolled in Seattle joined during active infection and were followed longitudinally afterward. This CDR3 contains 14 residues. Germline assignment: CDR1 SEHNR and CDR2 FQNEAQ (reference sequence). V was shortened by 5 bases and J by 4 bases, with 14 bases between the two germline ends.

The clonotype originates from a man aged 18 to 35 with COVID-19, enrolled during active disease. The chain joins TRBV7-9 to TRBJ1-2; no reliable D call. Input material: peripheral blood. The CDR3 protein is CASSNEGNFYGYTF. CDR3 nucleotide sequence: TGTGCCAGCAGCAACGAGGGAAATTTCTATGGCTACACCTTC.